What follows are 8 T cell receptor beta chains derived from one specimen sequenced in a study of pediatric ulcerative colitis. The assay was immunoSEQ multiplex PCR, and TCRdb's table has in-frame clones only and misses some. Here the sample spans 55,000 to 70,000 clones, approximately 87% being singletons. Sequenced material: blood. The receptors shown here come from a boy aged 10-17 years who was a control in a study of pediatric ulcerative colitis.

This chain joins TRBV6-5 and TRBJ1-1; D is unresolved. Germline values: CDR1 MNHEY, CDR2 SVGAGI. V was shortened by 7 bases and J by 0 bases, with 9 bases between the two germline ends. The CDR3 consists of 13 residues. Here the CDR3 reads CASMKWLNTEAFF. For the CDR3, the DNA is TGTGCCAGCATGAAGTGGTTGAACACTGAAGCTTTCTTT.

The chain combines TRBV6-5 with TRBJ2-1; 7 bases line up with TRBD1. The CDR3 covers 15 residues. Per the germline V gene, CDR1 is MNHEY and CDR2 is SVGAGI. With V trimmed by 8 bases and J by 5 bases, 12 bases remained unmatched. The CDR3 loop reads CASHPETGIHNEQFF. In DNA form, the CDR3 reads TGTGCCAGCCACCCCGAGACAGGGATCCACAATGAGCAGTTCTTC.

V gene TRBV27 combines with J gene TRBJ2-5; D is uncertain. CDR1 is MNHEY, CDR2 SMNVEV, per germline (reference sequence). The germline V and J ends were trimmed by 2 bases and 1 base, with 5 bases remaining between them. This CDR3 region has 13 residues. CDR3 in amino acids: CASSLGAQETQYF. In DNA, the CDR3 is TGTGCCAGCAGTTTAGGTGCCCAAGAGACCCAGTACTTC.

V is TRBV5-1 and J is TRBJ2-2; 9 positions agree with TRBD1. The CDR3 covers 16 residues. Looked up from germline, CDR1 is SGHRS and CDR2 is YFSETQ. V dropped 0 bases and J dropped 0; count of bases not matched to a gene: 0. The CDR3 protein is CASSLGDRANTGELFF. CDR3 DNA sequence: TGCGCCAGCAGCTTGGGGGACAGGGCGAACACCGGGGAGCTGTTTTTT.

V usage is TRBV7-3 and J usage is TRBJ2-2; D assignment may be TRBD1 or TRBD2 (5 bases each). CDR1 SGHTA and CDR2 FQGTGA come from the germline V gene. With 5 bases removed from V and 0 bases from J, the gap between germline ends came to 16 bases. CDR3 length: 17 amino acids. CDR3 protein: CASSRRPGLANTGELFF. Written as DNA, the CDR3 is TGTGCCAGCAGCCGGCGGCCGGGGCTAGCGAACACCGGGGAGCTGTTTTTT.

The count of this clone is one. The V call is TRBV27, the J call TRBJ2-1; 14 bases align to TRBD2. This CDR3 has 13 amino acids. With V trimmed by 9 bases and J by 11 bases, 6 bases remained unmatched. From germline, CDR1 is MNHEY and CDR2 SMNVEV (reference sequence). CDR3 sequence reads: CASGTSGRQKQFF. Here the CDR3 DNA reads TGTGCCAGTGGGACTAGCGGGAGACAGAAGCAGTTCTTC.

This chain uses TRBV19 with TRBJ1-6, with 8 positions matching TRBD1. The CDR3 runs to 15 residues. Germline V CDR1 and CDR2: LNHDA, SQIVND (reference sequence). J was trimmed by 9 bases and V by 6 bases; bases with no gene match: 10. The CDR3 region has the DNA TGTGCCAGTAGGGGGGACAGGTCCGTAGGTTCACCCCTCCACTTT. It encodes CASRGDRSVGSPLHF.

The V and J genes are TRBV11-3 and TRBJ2-1; 8 nucleotides align to TRBD2. The CDR3 sequence is 15 residues long. J was trimmed by 0 bases and V by 4 bases; bases with no gene match: 2. Germline V gives CDR1 SGHNT, CDR2 YENEEA. The CDR3 DNA is TGTGCCAGCAGCTCAAGCGGGAGCTCCTACAATGAGCAGTTCTTC. Translation gives CASSSSGSSYNEQFF.